This entry lists 30 T cell receptor beta chains sequenced from one sample in a study of CD8+CD57+ T cells in acquired aplastic anemia. Genomic DNA constituted the template upon which TCR beta VDJ and CDR3 profiling was performed. A single record per CDR3 protein comes from TCRdb applying MiXCR to the reads. The table records approximately 98,000 distinct CDR3 sequences, approximately 49% of them present only once. The sample comprised sorted CD4+, CD8+, or CD8+CD57+ T cells (not recorded which) from PBMCs. These receptors came from a human donor in good health, serving as a control.

The chain employs TRBV24-1 and TRBJ1-2; D unclear. The length of the CDR3 is 15 residues. V lost 1 base and J 0 bases, leaving 8 bases between the germline ends. CDR1 and CDR2 (germline): KGHDR, SFDVKD. The CDR3, as DNA: TGTGCCACCAGTGATTTAAACAGATCTAACTATGGCTACACCTTC. Residues: CATSDLNRSNYGYTF.

This clonotype was detected only a few times. A read error is possible here, since a much larger clone lies one base away. This CDR3 is CASSFLGSYEQYF. The CDR3 coding sequence is TGTGCCAGCAGCTTCCTGGGCTCCTACGAGCAGTACTTC. The chain combines TRBV7-9 with TRBJ2-7; D is unresolved. The CDR3 runs to 13 residues. Trimming took 3 bases from V and 0 from J, leaving 6 bases between them. The germline V gene has CDR1 SEHNR and CDR2 FQNEAQ (reference sequence).

The sample holds a few counts of this clonotype. The chain combines TRBV29-1 with TRBJ2-7; TRBD2 matches 7 bases. The germline V gene encodes CDR1 SQVTM and CDR2 ANQGSEA. Trimming removed 3 bases from V and 4 bases from J; junction bases left unmatched: 6. CDR3 size: 13 residues. For the CDR3, the DNA is TGCAGCGTTGAGGCGGGAGTCGGATACGAGCAGTACTTC. Encoded protein: CSVEAGVGYEQYF.

The chain joins TRBV5-4 to TRBJ1-1, with D perhaps matching TRBD1 (5 bases). Germline CDR1 reads SGHNT; CDR2 reads YYREEE (reference sequence). CDR3 length equals 14 residues. Between the trimmed V and J ends, which lost 4 bases and 0 bases, there was a span of 10 bases. The CDR3 bases are TGTGCCAGCAGCGGGGGTTTGATGAACACTGAAGCTTTCTTT. Residues: CASSGGLMNTEAFF. The full variable domain, completed using reference TRBV5-4 and TRBJ1-1, is ETGVTQSPTHLIKTRGQQVTLRCSSQSGHNTVSWYQQALGQGPQFIFQYYREEENGRGNFPPRFSGLQFPNYSSELNVNALELDDSALYLCASSGGLMNTEAFFGQGTRLTVV.

This clonotype appeared many times. This chain joins TRBV27 and TRBJ2-3, with D uncertain. Germline V lookup: CDR1 MNHEY, CDR2 SMNVEV (reference sequence). The CDR3 length is 14 residues. Trimming took off 10 bases at V and 6 bases at J, with 20 bases between the two ends. The CDR3 loop reads CANTKDVDTDTQYF. As DNA, the CDR3 is TGTGCCAATACGAAAGATGTGGATACGGATACGCAGTATTTT.

The chain uses TRBV2 and TRBJ1-1; weak D call: TRBD1 (6 bases). Germline V gene sequence: CDR1 SNHLY, CDR2 FYNNEI. V was cut by 3 bases and J by 10 bases, with 15 bases left in between. CDR3 size: 13 residues. In nucleotides, the CDR3 is TGTGCCAGCAGTGAGGGAGGGCCAGGGGTAGCTTTCTTT. Amino acids: CASSEGGPGVAFF.

This clonotype came up a few times. This chain joins TRBV24-1 and TRBJ2-5, with D tentatively TRBD1 or TRBD2 (5 bases each). V was shortened by 5 bases and J by 4 bases, with 10 bases between the two germline ends. Germline loops: CDR1 KGHDR, CDR2 SFDVKD. CDR3 length: 13 amino acids. CDR3 DNA sequence: TGTGCCACCAGTGCCGGGACCCCAGAGACCCAGTACTTC. This translates into CATSAGTPETQYF.

This clonotype appeared a single time. The V gene is TRBV4-2, the J gene TRBJ2-1; no firm D call. V was trimmed by 4 bases and J by 2 bases, leaving 12 bases between them. Per germline, CDR1 LGHNA and CDR2 YNFKEQ. This CDR3 has 15 residues. For the CDR3, the DNA is TGTGCCAGCAGCCTGACCGATTATGCCTACAATGAGCAGTTCTTC. Its translation is CASSLTDYAYNEQFF.

This clonotype was observed at least ten times. The chain joins TRBV3-1 to TRBJ2-6; D uncertain. Trimming stripped 0 bases from V and 4 bases from J, with 1 base between. The CDR3 loop spans 13 amino acids. CDR1 and CDR2 (germline): LGHDT, YNNKEL (reference sequence). Here the CDR3 reads CASSQEGANVLTF. CDR3 coding DNA: TGTGCCAGCAGCCAAGAAGGGGCCAACGTCCTGACTTTC.

In this sample, this clonotype turned up a few times. The V gene is TRBV11-2, the J gene TRBJ1-3; tentatively, D is TRBD1 (5 bases). Per the germline V gene, CDR1 is SGHAT and CDR2 is FQNNGV. The germline V and J ends were trimmed by 5 bases and 1 base, with 21 bases remaining between them. This CDR3 spans 18 amino acids. CDR3 nucleotides: TGTGCCAGCAGCCTGACTACGTTGGCGGGGCCGTCTGGAAACACCATATATTTT. It encodes CASSLTTLAGPSGNTIYF.

Only a few counts were recorded for this clonotype. The CDR3 DNA reads TGCGCCAGCAGCTCTGGGGCAGGTGATTTACTCTATGGCTACACCTTC. Its protein product is CASSSGAGDLLYGYTF. V usage is TRBV5-1 and J usage is TRBJ1-2, with D possibly TRBD1 on 5 matching bases. Germline CDR1 reads SGHRS; CDR2 reads YFSETQ. This CDR3 is built from 16 residues. Trimming cost V 3 bases and J 4 bases, with 19 bases left between them.

This chain uses TRBV13 with TRBJ2-1; a possible D gene is TRBD2 (5 bases). The CDR3 is 13 amino acids. Germline CDR1 reads PRHDT; CDR2 reads FYEKMQ (reference sequence). Trimming removed 4 bases from V and 7 bases from J, with 11 bases in between. CDR3 sequence (DNA): TGTGCCAGCAGCTCGCGACTATTAAATGAGCAGTTCTTC. Its translation: CASSSRLLNEQFF.

This clonotype has a count of ten or more. This chain joins TRBV7-7 and TRBJ2-5; 12 nucleotides agree with TRBD1. CDR3 length: 15 residues. The germline gives CDR1 SSHAT, CDR2 FNYEAQ (reference sequence). Germline trimming cut 3 bases from V and 5 bases from J; bases unmatched to any gene: 4. The CDR3 DNA is TGTGCCAGCAGCTTGGGGACAGGGGGCCTTGAGACCCAGTACTTC. It yields the protein CASSLGTGGLETQYF.

The chain recombines TRBV29-1 with TRBJ1-2; 7 bases fit TRBD1. V shed 5 bases and J 2 bases; nucleotides not matched to a gene: 5. This CDR3 has 13 amino acids. The germline V gene has CDR1 SQVTM and CDR2 ANQGSEA. The DNA of the CDR3 is TGCAGCGTTCGGGACAGCCAGAACTATGGCTACACCTTC. As protein: CSVRDSQNYGYTF.

In this sample, this clonotype turned up many times. The rearrangement joins TRBV3-1 to TRBJ1-1, with D unclear. The CDR3 extends over 14 amino acids. Trimming stripped 0 bases from V and 5 bases from J, with 10 bases between. The germline V gene encodes CDR1 LGHDT and CDR2 YNNKEL (reference sequence). The CDR3 DNA follows: TGTGCCAGCAGCCAAGATCTTGTACAGACTGAAGCTTTCTTT. Protein sequence: CASSQDLVQTEAFF.

This clonotype appeared once. This chain joins TRBV10-3 and TRBJ2-7; D remains unclear. Germline CDR1 ENHRY, CDR2 SYGVKD. The CDR3 contains 14 residues. Deletions cut 5 bases from V and 4 bases from J, with 15 bases between. CDR3 coding DNA: TGTGCCATCAGTCCCAACGCAGGCAGTTACGAGCAGTACTTC. Its protein product is CAISPNAGSYEQYF.

The chain combines TRBV7-3 with TRBJ1-2, with D unclear. Trimming left V 3 bases short and J 5 bases short, with 10 bases between. CDR3 length: 13 residues. Germline V CDR1 and CDR2: SGHTA, FQGTGA. The CDR3 DNA is TGTGCCAGCAGCTTTTGCGTCGGGTATGGCTACACCTTC. Encoded protein: CASSFCVGYGYTF.

The rearrangement uses TRBV7-8 and TRBJ2-7; tentatively, D is TRBD2 (5 bases). The CDR3 is 15 residues long. Trimming left V 3 bases short and J 3 bases short, with 15 bases between. The germline V gene encodes CDR1 SGHVS and CDR2 FQNEAQ. In DNA, the CDR3 is TGTGCCAGCAGCTTCTTAACGGGGTCCGACTACGAGCAGTACTTC. It yields the protein CASSFLTGSDYEQYF.

This clonotype appeared a few times. This rearrangement joins TRBV10-3 to TRBJ1-1; maybe TRBD1 (5 bases). Germline CDR1 is ENHRY and CDR2 is SYGVKD. The CDR3 covers 13 residues. Trimming took off 0 bases at V and 6 bases at J, with 8 bases between the two ends. The DNA of the CDR3 is TGTGCCATCAGTGAGTCGAGACAGTCTGAAGCTTTCTTT. This translates into CAISESRQSEAFF.

CDR3 sequence: CASSLVGGDAFF. CDR3 DNA sequence: TGTGCCAGCAGCTTAGTGGGGGGGGACGCTTTCTTT. The rearrangement joins TRBV7-6 to TRBJ1-1; possibly TRBD1 for D (5 bases). CDR3 length: 12 residues. The germline V gene has CDR1 SGHVS and CDR2 FNYEAQ. V gave up 1 base and J gave up 11 bases, with 11 bases separating them.

V gene TRBV2 combines with J gene TRBJ2-7; D is perhaps TRBD2 (5 bases). The V end lost 6 bases, the J end lost 0 bases, and 12 bases lay between the germline ends. The CDR3 is 14 residues long. Germline V gene lookup returns CDR1 SNHLY and CDR2 FYNNEI. The CDR3 nucleotides are TGTGCCAGCAGGCGGACGGGGAGCTCCTACGAGCAGTACTTC. It translates to CASRRTGSSYEQYF.

At least ten counts were recorded for this clonotype. V usage is TRBV3-1 and J usage is TRBJ2-7; D might be TRBD2 (5 bases). There are 14 residues in the CDR3. V lost 1 base to trimming and J lost 6 bases, with 13 bases between them. Germline lookup yields CDR1 LGHDT and CDR2 YNNKEL (reference sequence). Here the CDR3 reads CASSQVLGVIEQYF. The CDR3 region has the DNA TGTGCCAGCAGCCAAGTCCTCGGGGTAATCGAGCAGTACTTC.

This clonotype was counted ten times or more. The chain joins TRBV10-3 to TRBJ1-1; D is possibly TRBD1 (6 bases). CDR3 length equals 11 residues. Germline CDR1 reads ENHRY; CDR2 reads SYGVKD. Trimming cost V 9 bases and J 7 bases, with 12 bases left between them. CDR3 in amino acids: CAIKQGNEAFF. In nucleotides, the CDR3 is TGTGCCATTAAACAGGGTAATGAAGCTTTCTTT.

The CDR3 nucleotides read TGTGCCAGCAGGAGCCGCGAGGGATGGACAGATACGCAGTATTTT. Its translation: CASRSREGWTDTQYF. The V gene is TRBV2, the J gene TRBJ2-3; D possibly corresponds to TRBD2 (5 bases). The CDR3 length is 15 residues. Germline V CDR1 and CDR2: SNHLY, FYNNEI. Trimming removed 6 bases from V and 3 bases from J, with 16 bases in between. The entire variable domain, with the rest obtained from reference TRBV2 and TRBJ2-3, is as follows: EPEVTQTPSHQVTQMGQEVILRCVPISNHLYFYWYRQILGQKVEFLVSFYNNEISEKSEIFDDQFSVERPDGSNFTLKIRSTKLEDSAMYFCASRSREGWTDTQYFGPGTRLTVL.

This clonotype was seen a few times. The CDR3 reads CASSGGGYTDTQYF. The CDR3 DNA follows: TGTGCCAGCAGTGGGGGGGGTTACACAGATACGCAGTATTTT. The chain carries TRBV25-1 and TRBJ2-3, with 7 nucleotides matching TRBD2. CDR1 and CDR2 from the germline V gene are MGHDK and SYGVNS. V lost 4 bases, J lost 2 bases, and 3 bases stayed unmatched. This CDR3 is built from 14 residues.

This clonotype was found a few times. The chain is built from TRBV7-2 and TRBJ1-4, with 7 bases fitting TRBD1. Germline assignment: CDR1 SGHTA and CDR2 FQGNSA. The CDR3 runs to 11 residues. J was trimmed by 11 bases and V by 5 bases; bases with no gene match: 2. CDR3: CASSPGGKLFF. In nucleotides, the CDR3 is TGTGCCAGCAGCCCAGGGGGGAAACTGTTTTTT.

The J gene is TRBJ1-4, the V gene TRBV11-2; weak D call: TRBD1 (6 bases). The germline CDR1 and CDR2 sequences are SGHAT and FQNNGV. Trimming took off 1 base at V and 3 bases at J, with 12 bases between the two ends. The length of the CDR3 is 16 residues. The CDR3 nucleotides read TGTGCCAGCAGCTTAGTTGGGGGCGCGTCTAATGAAAAACTGTTTTTT. Translation: CASSLVGGASNEKLFF.

The chain links TRBV10-3 to TRBJ1-2; TRBD1 is a possible D gene (6 bases). The V gene's germline CDR1 is ENHRY and CDR2 SYGVKD. The CDR3 sequence is 14 residues long. V lost 7 bases and J lost 7, with 19 bases in between. CDR3 amino acids: CAITTEAGASGYTF. The CDR3 DNA reads TGTGCCATCACCACCGAGGCGGGGGCGAGTGGCTACACCTTC.

The chain employs TRBV25-1 and TRBJ1-2; D may be TRBD1 (5 bases). Germline V gene data show CDR1 as MGHDK and CDR2 as SYGVNS. The CDR3 loop spans 13 amino acids. The V end was cut by 5 bases, the J end by 8 bases, with 15 bases between. The CDR3 protein is CASSLGGGVGYTF. The CDR3 bases are TGTGCCAGCAGTTTGGGGGGGGGAGTCGGCTACACCTTC.

V and J are TRBV7-2 and TRBJ1-2, with TRBD1 as a possible D gene (6 bases). V was trimmed by 5 bases and J by 4 bases, leaving 17 bases between them. The CDR3 totals 15 residues. Germline CDR1 SGHTA, CDR2 FQGNSA. The CDR3 protein is CASSPLDRGGYGYTF. In DNA, the CDR3 is TGTGCCAGCAGCCCCTTGGACAGAGGAGGCTATGGCTACACCTTC.